A single sample gave rise to the 23 T cell receptor beta chains below, sequenced in a study of T cell responses to AZD1222 COVID-19 vaccine. Sequenced by immunoSEQ multiplex PCR; TCRdb stores in-frame clones only, minus some. The data contain 160,000 or so clones, 91% of them singletons. Material: peripheral blood, obtained on day 0 of AZD1222 vaccination. The receptor source for this set is an adult in good health.

The rearrangement links TRBV6-5 to TRBJ1-2; 8 positions agree with TRBD1. The CDR3 is 15 amino acids. The trim removed 4 bases at V and 2 bases at J, leaving 6 bases unmatched. Germline V lookup: CDR1 MNHEY, CDR2 SVGAGI. The CDR3, as DNA: TGTGCCAGCAGTTCTGGGACAGGCCTAAACTATGGCTACACCTTC. Its translation: CASSSGTGLNYGYTF.

V usage is TRBV6-5 and J usage is TRBJ1-2; possibly TRBD1 for D (5 bases). This CDR3 is 16 amino acids long. V shed 6 bases and J shed 4 bases, with 21 bases lying between them. In germline, CDR1 is MNHEY, CDR2 SVGAGI. Here the CDR3 DNA reads TGTGCCAGCAGCTACCAGTTGGTAGACAGCCCCTATGGCTACACCTTC. It yields the protein CASSYQLVDSPYGYTF.

V gene TRBV28 combines with J gene TRBJ2-1; 10 bases match TRBD1. The CDR3 has 14 amino acids. J gave up 9 bases and V 4 bases, and 6 bases lay outside the gene matches. The germline V gene encodes CDR1 MDHEN and CDR2 SYDVKM. As DNA, the CDR3 is TGTGCCAGCAGTTCGAGACAGGGGGCAGTTGAGCAGTTCTTC. Protein product: CASSSRQGAVEQFF.

This rearrangement joins TRBV5-4 to TRBJ1-4, with 9 bases lining up with TRBD1. The V gene end was trimmed by 1 base and the J gene end by 4 bases; junction bases not matched to a gene: 5. This CDR3 contains 16 residues. Germline V CDR1 and CDR2: SGHNT, YYREEE (reference sequence). The CDR3 protein is CASSLSTGGLNEKLFF. The DNA of the CDR3 is TGTGCCAGCAGCTTGAGTACAGGGGGCCTTAATGAAAAACTGTTTTTT.

The chain is built from TRBV5-1 and TRBJ2-7; D remains ambiguous. The CDR3 extends over 15 amino acids. V was cut by 4 bases and J by 1 base, with 15 bases left in between. CDR1 SGHRS and CDR2 YFSETQ come from the germline V gene. The DNA of the CDR3 is TGCGCCAGCAGCCAGCAGTCGGGCAGATCCTACGAGCAGTACTTC. It encodes CASSQQSGRSYEQYF.

The rearrangement links TRBV9 to TRBJ2-7; no definite D call. Germline V gene sequence: CDR1 SGDLS, CDR2 YYNGEE. This CDR3 region has 14 residues. The V and J ends lost 0 bases and 1 base respectively, with 8 bases between them. The CDR3 reads CASSVGGQSYEQYF. CDR3 bases: TGTGCCAGCAGCGTAGGGGGTCAGTCCTACGAGCAGTACTTC.

V usage is TRBV6-2 or TRBV6-3 and J usage is TRBJ2-1; 14 bases align to TRBD2. Germline V gene sequence: CDR1 MNHEY, CDR2 SVGEGT. CDR3 size: 16 residues. V was pared by 0 bases and J by 5 bases, with 0 bases of the junction left unmatched. The DNA of the CDR3 is TGTGCCAGCAGTTACTCGGGACTAGCGGGAGACAATGAGCAGTTCTTC. Translated: CASSYSGLAGDNEQFF.

The V gene is TRBV27, the J gene TRBJ2-7, with 8 bases aligning to TRBD1. The V segment lost 2 bases and the J segment 2 bases; nucleotides outside the gene matches: 2. CDR1 is MNHEY, CDR2 SMNVEV, per germline (reference sequence). CDR3 length: 14 residues. The CDR3 loop is CASSLGGQAYEQYF. CDR3 bases: TGTGCCAGCAGTTTAGGGGGACAGGCCTACGAGCAGTACTTC.

This clone was seen only once. V and J are TRBV4-1 and TRBJ1-2, with 10 bases lining up with TRBD1. The CDR3 totals 16 residues. Germline loops: CDR1 MGHRA, CDR2 YSYEKL. After removal of 3 bases from V and 4 bases from J, the junction contained 8 bases not matched to a gene. The CDR3 coding sequence is TGCGCCAGCAGCCATTCAGACAGGGGGCAAGGCTATGGCTACACCTTC. Amino acid sequence: CASSHSDRGQGYGYTF.

The chain employs TRBV28 and TRBJ1-1, with TRBD1 as a possible D gene (5 bases). CDR3 length equals 14 residues. Looked up from germline, CDR1 is MDHEN and CDR2 is SYDVKM. The ends were cut back, 5 bases at V and 1 base at J, with 11 bases in the middle. The CDR3 DNA reads TGTGCCAGCAGTCGGGGGGAAAAGAACACTGAAGCTTTCTTT. This sequence encodes CASSRGEKNTEAFF.

This clone appeared a single time. The chain uses TRBV10-3 and TRBJ2-1; D unclear. Trimming stripped 0 bases from V and 4 bases from J, with 7 bases between. This CDR3 comprises 14 residues. Germline lookup yields CDR1 ENHRY and CDR2 SYGVKD. CDR3 DNA sequence: TGTGCCATCAGTGAGTCTACCGGGTACAATGAGCAGTTCTTC. The encoded protein is CAISESTGYNEQFF.

V usage is TRBV28 and J usage is TRBJ1-1; tentatively, D is TRBD1 (6 bases). The V end lost 6 bases, the J end lost 1 base, and 6 bases lay between the germline ends. The length of the CDR3 is 12 residues. The germline V gene encodes CDR1 MDHEN and CDR2 SYDVKM. The CDR3 loop is CASRGANTEAFF. In DNA, the CDR3 is TGTGCCAGCAGGGGGGCGAACACTGAAGCTTTCTTT.

The gene calls are TRBV6-2 or TRBV6-3 and TRBJ2-3; 14 bases align to TRBD2. The CDR3 length is 18 residues. Germline-derived CDR1 and CDR2 are MNHEY and SVGEGT. With V trimmed by 5 bases and J by 4 bases, 11 bases remained unmatched. The CDR3 loop is CASSPGTSGSNFADTQYF. The DNA for the CDR3 is TGTGCCAGCAGTCCCGGGACTAGCGGGAGTAACTTTGCAGATACGCAGTATTTT.

The chain uses TRBV21-1 and TRBJ2-7; no DNA check was done on the table's D call, TRBD1. TRBV21-1 is flagged as a pseudogene. The CDR3 runs 14 residues. The CDR3 sequence: CASSGVSTGYEQYF. CDR3 coding DNA: TGTGCCAGCAGCGGAGTATCAACAGGGTACGAGCAGTACTTC.

The chain recombines TRBV10-2 with TRBJ2-2; 11 bases line up with TRBD1. The CDR3 consists of 13 residues. CDR1 and CDR2 from the germline V gene are WSHSY and SAAADI. The J segment lost 5 bases and the V segment lost 8 bases, leaving 1 base of the junction unmatched. DNA for the CDR3: TGCGCCAGCCGGGACAGGGGGACCGGGGAGCTGTTTTTT. Residues: CASRDRGTGELFF.

The chain carries TRBV7-9 and TRBJ2-5; 7 nucleotides agree with TRBD2. V lost 4 bases, J lost 3 bases, and 8 bases stayed unmatched. CDR3 size: 15 residues. CDR1 SEHNR and CDR2 FQNEAQ come from the germline V gene (reference sequence). CDR3 DNA: TGTGCCAGCAGCTCCCTCCACGGGACTAAAGAGACCCAGTACTTC. Its translation is CASSSLHGTKETQYF.

In the case of this clone: Mismatch with germline at one junction end may stem from a read error. The chain has TRBV7-7 and TRBJ2-2; tentatively, D is TRBD2 (5 bases). The CDR3 length is 13 residues. Germline V lookup: CDR1 SSHAT, CDR2 FNYEAQ (reference sequence). The CDR3 protein is CASSLGGRGELFF. The CDR3 DNA is TGTGCTAGCAGCTTAGGAGGTCGCGGGGAGCTGTTTTTT.

The chain links TRBV28 to TRBJ1-6; a possible D gene is TRBD1 (5 bases). The germline CDR1 and CDR2 sequences are MDHEN and SYDVKM. V gave up 3 bases and J gave up 0 bases, with 15 bases separating them. This CDR3 has 18 amino acids. CDR3: CASSFSSGFGSYNSPLHF. In DNA form, the CDR3 reads TGTGCCAGCAGTTTTAGTTCAGGGTTTGGCTCCTATAATTCACCCCTCCACTTT.

The chain combines TRBV18 with TRBJ1-6, with D possibly matching TRBD1 (5 bases). This CDR3 is built from 15 residues. Deletions cut 3 bases from V and 7 bases from J, with 13 bases between. Germline CDR1 and CDR2: KGHSH and LQKENI. CDR3 nucleotide sequence: TGTGCCAGCTCACCCCTTGGGGGTGAAAATTCACCCCTCCACTTT. Encoded protein: CASSPLGGENSPLHF.

The chain links TRBV9 to TRBJ2-5, with D perhaps TRBD2 (5 bases). CDR1 and CDR2 from the germline V gene are SGDLS and YYNGEE. The CDR3 consists of 17 residues. Trimming shortened V by 0 bases and J by 5 bases, and 20 bases separated the two germline ends. The CDR3 DNA follows: TGTGCCAGCAGCGTAGGGTGGACTCCCAAGAAACCGGAGACCCAGTACTTC. Residues: CASSVGWTPKKPETQYF.

This clone was observed a few times. In DNA, the CDR3 is TGTGCCAGCAGCCAAGTGGCTTACTCCTCTGGGGCCAACGTCCTGACTTTC. Protein: CASSQVAYSSGANVLTF. V is TRBV3-1 (or the pseudogene TRBV3-2) and J is TRBJ2-6; D gene unclear. This CDR3 is 17 amino acids long. Germline lookup yields CDR1 LGHDT and CDR2 YNNKEL (reference sequence). V lost 1 base and J 0 bases, leaving 10 bases between the germline ends.

This chain uses TRBV29-1 with TRBJ2-2; D call uncertain. Germline V lookup: CDR1 SQVTM, CDR2 ANQGSEA. The CDR3 is 12 amino acids. Trimming left V 5 bases short and J 1 base short, with 5 bases between. This CDR3 reads CSVPGNTGELFF. The CDR3 nucleotides read TGCAGCGTTCCAGGGAACACCGGGGAGCTGTTTTTT.

The CDR3 coding sequence is TGTGCCAGCAGCGTAGGGTACAGGGGCACCGACGAGCAGTACTTC. Its protein is CASSVGYRGTDEQYF. The rearrangement uses TRBV9 and TRBJ2-7; TRBD1 agrees at 7 bases. This CDR3 has 15 residues. Looked up from germline, CDR1 is SGDLS and CDR2 is YYNGEE. With 0 bases clipped from V and 5 bases from J, the junction kept 8 bases outside the gene matches.